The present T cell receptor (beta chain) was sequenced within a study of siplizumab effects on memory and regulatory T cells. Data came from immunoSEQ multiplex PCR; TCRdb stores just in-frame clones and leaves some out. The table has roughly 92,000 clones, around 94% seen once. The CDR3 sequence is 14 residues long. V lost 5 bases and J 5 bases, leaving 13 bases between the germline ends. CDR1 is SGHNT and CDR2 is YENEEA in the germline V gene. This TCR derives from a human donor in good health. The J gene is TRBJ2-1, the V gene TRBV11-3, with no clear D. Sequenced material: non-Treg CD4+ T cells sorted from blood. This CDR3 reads CASSVTFGNNEQFF. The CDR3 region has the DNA TGTGCCAGCAGCGTTACGTTTGGAAACAATGAGCAGTTCTTC.